This entry lists 10 T cell receptor beta chains sequenced from one sample in a study of blood T cells in healthy people across ages. Together with a sample-barcoded 5' primer, a J-beta primer mix was included in a second PCR lasting about 7 to 11 cycles. Via MiXCR, TCRdb re-called the 5' RACE reads, giving one row per CDR3 protein. This table has around 700,000 distinct CDR3 sequences, around 25% appearing once. Another study also made use of these data, one on T cells of mothers and their children.

Material: blood. The source of these receptors is a boy between 5 and 17 years old in good health.

The V gene is TRBV27, the J gene TRBJ1-4; D possibly corresponds to TRBD1 (6 bases). CDR1 and CDR2 from the germline V gene are MNHEY and SMNVEV (reference sequence). The CDR3 consists of 15 residues. Trimming shortened V by 1 base and J by 7 bases, and 13 bases separated the two germline ends. The CDR3, as DNA: TGTGCCAGCAGTTTATATGGACAAGGGGGTGAAAAACTGTTTTTT. Protein product: CASSLYGQGGEKLFF.

The chain links TRBV12-5 to TRBJ1-5; the match to TRBD1 covers 10 bases. The ends lost 5 bases at V and 3 bases at J; junction bases unmatched: 7. The CDR3 consists of 16 residues. Looked up from germline, CDR1 is LGHNT and CDR2 is FRNRAP. CDR3 loop: CASGTGQGDINQPQHF. The CDR3 DNA reads TGTGCTAGTGGTACCGGACAGGGGGATATCAATCAGCCCCAGCATTTT.

The chain combines TRBV10-3 with TRBJ2-5, with a weak D call TRBD1 (6 bases). The J call may be faulty, since TRBJ2-1 better matches the DNA end. The length of the CDR3 is 15 residues. Germline CDR1 is ENHRY and CDR2 is SYGVKD. CDR3: CAISERMAGEGVQFF. In nucleotides, the CDR3 is TGTGCCATCAGTGAGCGTATGGCAGGGGAAGGGGTGCAGTTCTTC.

This clonotype appeared a few times. This sequence joins TRBV29-1 and TRBJ2-7; D ambiguous. Germline assignment: CDR1 SQVTM and CDR2 ANQGSEA. Trimming took off 4 bases at V and 0 bases at J, with 10 bases between the two ends. This CDR3 has 13 amino acids. The CDR3 sequence: CSVGDKNSYEQYF. In nucleotides, the CDR3 is TGCAGCGTTGGAGACAAGAACTCCTACGAGCAGTACTTC.

V is TRBV7-6 and J is TRBJ1-1; D gene uncertain. Germline V CDR1 and CDR2: SGHVS, FNYEAQ. The CDR3 runs 14 residues. V lost 5 bases and J lost 0, with 10 bases in between. The CDR3 nucleotides are TGTGCCAGCAGCCCCGGTCGGATGAACACTGAAGCTTTCTTT. Encoded protein: CASSPGRMNTEAFF.

The chain joins TRBV6-5 to TRBJ1-2; possibly TRBD1 for D (5 bases). Germline CDR1 is MNHEY and CDR2 is SVGAGI. The CDR3 extends over 15 amino acids. V lost 6 bases and J 3 bases, leaving 17 bases between the germline ends. The CDR3 here is CASSPAMDTYYGYTF. The DNA for the CDR3 is TGTGCCAGCAGCCCTGCAATGGACACCTACTATGGCTACACCTTC.

This clonotype was seen a few times. The chain employs TRBV7-6 and TRBJ2-5; TRBD2 might be the D (6 bases). The J call is doubtful: the DNA matches TRBJ2-7 better. CDR3 length: 13 amino acids. The V gene's germline CDR1 is SGHVS and CDR2 FNYEAQ. CDR3: CASREGSSYEQYF. Written as DNA, the CDR3 is TGTGCCAGCAGGGAGGGCAGCTCCTACGAGCAGTACTTC.

This clonotype was detected a few times. CDR3 loop: CSVREKAYEQYF. DNA for the CDR3: TGCAGCGTGCGGGAGAAGGCCTACGAGCAGTACTTC. J is TRBJ2-7 and V is TRBV29-1; 7 bases line up with TRBD2. This CDR3 has 12 residues. The V gene's germline CDR1 is SQVTM and CDR2 ANQGSEA. The J segment lost 2 bases and the V segment lost 6 bases, leaving 4 bases of the junction unmatched.

The chain uses TRBV24-1 and TRBJ1-4, with TRBD1 matching over 10 bases. The V gene end was trimmed by 3 bases and the J gene end by 8 bases; junction bases not matched to a gene: 8. This CDR3 is built from 16 residues. Per the germline V gene, CDR1 is KGHDR and CDR2 is SFDVKD. The CDR3 bases are TGTGCCACCAGTGATCCGACCGGGACAGGGGCCGAAAAACTGTTTTTT. It is translated as CATSDPTGTGAEKLFF.

The chain employs TRBV4-3 and TRBJ1-2; D might be TRBD1 (6 bases). CDR1 and CDR2 from the germline V gene are LGHNA and YSLEER. The length of the CDR3 is 15 residues. The germline V and J ends were trimmed by 1 base and 0 bases, with 9 bases remaining between them. This CDR3 reads CASSQGPGANYGYTF. DNA of the CDR3: TGCGCCAGCAGCCAAGGTCCAGGGGCTAACTATGGCTACACCTTC.